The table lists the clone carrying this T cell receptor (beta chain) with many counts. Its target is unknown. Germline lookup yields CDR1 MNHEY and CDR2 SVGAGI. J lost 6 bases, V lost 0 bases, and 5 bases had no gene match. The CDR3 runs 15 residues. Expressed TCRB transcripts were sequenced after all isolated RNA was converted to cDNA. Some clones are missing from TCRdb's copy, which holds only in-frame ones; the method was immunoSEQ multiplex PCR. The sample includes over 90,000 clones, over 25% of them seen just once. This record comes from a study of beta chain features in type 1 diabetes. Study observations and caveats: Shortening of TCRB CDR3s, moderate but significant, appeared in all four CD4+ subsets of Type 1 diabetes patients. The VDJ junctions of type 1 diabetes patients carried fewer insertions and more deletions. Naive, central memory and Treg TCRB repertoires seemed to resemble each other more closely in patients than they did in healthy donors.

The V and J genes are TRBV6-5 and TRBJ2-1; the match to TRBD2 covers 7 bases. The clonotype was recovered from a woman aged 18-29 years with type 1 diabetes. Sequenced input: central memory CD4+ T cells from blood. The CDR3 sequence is CASSYSMAGVNEQFF. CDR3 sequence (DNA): TGTGCCAGCAGTTACTCGATGGCGGGAGTCAATGAGCAGTTCTTC.